This T cell receptor (beta chain) originates from a study of cytomegalovirus exposure and HLA in healthy donors. The PCR ran on 60 Vbeta and 13 Jbeta primers. Authors' data handling: Roughly 12 million of tens of millions of unique TCR beta chains were shared, per a later count. The table came from immunoSEQ multiplex PCR; TCRdb's copy has only in-frame clones and leaves some out. V, J and clone size are taken as reported in that table, and D and trimming were inferred from the DNA itself. The table has approximately 100,000 clones, around 67% seen once; the top ten hold about 2.5%. The CDR3 consists of 15 residues. CDR1 and CDR2 (germline): MNHNS, SASEGT. V was trimmed by 2 bases and J by 6 bases, leaving 16 bases between them.

This chain joins TRBV6-1 and TRBJ1-2; possible D gene TRBD1, 6 bases. The sequencing sample was made of PBMCs. The clonotype was recovered from a man aged 45-65 years in good health and CMV-seronegative. The CDR3 protein is CASSESAGAQHGYTF. CDR3 DNA sequence: TGTGCCAGCAGTGAATCCGCAGGGGCCCAACATGGCTACACCTTC.